This T cell receptor (beta chain) emerged from a study of Tregs in tolerant kidney transplant recipients. The wider study: Sorting of CD4+CD25+CD127- cells followed approximately 3-day belatacept mixed lymphocyte reactions, sometimes with approximately 5-day graft donor restimulation. Study results and caveats: Expanding Tregs on activated donor B cells appeared to best identify donor-specific TCRbeta clones.

Some clones are missing from TCRdb's copy, which holds only in-frame ones; the method was immunoSEQ multiplex PCR. The sample holds about 16,000 clones, around 66% seen once. As for this clone: The antigen is undetermined.

V lost 5 bases, J lost 10 bases, and 18 bases lay in between. CDR1 SGHAT and CDR2 FQNNGV come from the germline V gene. The CDR3 length is 14 residues. This sequence originates from a human donor in good health. Sequencing was done on a sample of Tregs from blood cultured with allogeneic cells. The rearrangement links TRBV11-2 to TRBJ2-1, with a tentative D call TRBD1 (5 bases). The CDR3 DNA reads as TGTGCCAGCAGCCTGGGGCCCATAAACGGCGAGCAGTTCTTC. Its protein product is CASSLGPINGEQFF.